One sample yielded the 17 T cell receptor beta chains listed below, sequenced in a study of early T cells in non-severe SARS-CoV-2 infection. TCRdb ran MiXCR on the 5' RACE reads and lists one entry per CDR3 protein. The profile shows roughly 38,000 distinct CDR3 sequences, 5% to 6% of them singletons. Sequencing was done on a sample of whole blood. These receptors were obtained from an adult who was a healthcare worker with PCR-confirmed SARS-CoV-2 infection or an uninfected control (not recorded which).

This clonotype occurred many times. V is TRBV10-3 and J is TRBJ2-7; D is undetermined. Germline CDR1 and CDR2: ENHRY and SYGVKD. The CDR3 sequence is 14 residues long. Trimming removed 2 bases at V and 1 base at J, with 9 bases between. CDR3 nucleotides: TGTGCCATCAGTGAGCGCGGAGATTCCTACGAGCAGTACTTC. This gives the protein CAISERGDSYEQYF.

This clonotype was detected many times. This sequence joins TRBV5-1 and TRBJ1-3; D ambiguous. Germline V CDR1 and CDR2: SGHRS, YFSETQ. There are 14 residues in the CDR3. Trimming removed 4 bases at V and 0 bases at J, with 8 bases between. This CDR3 reads CASSVAGSGNTIYF. Here the CDR3 DNA reads TGCGCCAGCAGCGTAGCAGGCTCTGGAAACACCATATATTTT.

This clonotype was detected many times. The V and J genes are TRBV5-1 and TRBJ2-5; maybe TRBD2 (5 bases). Trimming stripped 2 bases from V and 4 bases from J, with 9 bases between. Germline V gene data show CDR1 as SGHRS and CDR2 as YFSETQ. The CDR3 has 13 amino acids. The chain's CDR3 is CASSFPGGETQYF. The CDR3 nucleotides read TGCGCCAGCAGCTTCCCAGGAGGAGAGACCCAGTACTTC.

CDR3 coding DNA: TGCGCCAGCAGCTTATGGGGACAGGGGATCTCGAACACCGGGGAGCTGTTTTTT. Translating gives CASSLWGQGISNTGELFF. The gene calls are TRBV5-1 and TRBJ2-2; 10 bases map to TRBD1. Germline CDR1 reads SGHRS; CDR2 reads YFSETQ. The J segment lost 0 bases and the V segment lost 2 bases, leaving 7 bases of the junction unmatched. The CDR3 loop spans 18 amino acids.

This clonotype was detected ten times or more. The chain has TRBV12-3 or TRBV12-4 and TRBJ2-7; D not resolved. The V end lost 3 bases, the J end lost 0 bases, and 12 bases lay between the germline ends. The CDR3 has 15 residues. CDR3 amino acids: CASSFAGQSSYEQYF. The CDR3 DNA is TGTGCCAGCAGTTTTGCAGGCCAGAGCTCCTACGAGCAGTACTTC.

This clonotype was counted at least ten times. The V and J genes are TRBV18 and TRBJ2-2; no clear D. Germline CDR1 is KGHSH and CDR2 is LQKENI. Trimming left V 6 bases short and J 4 bases short, with 9 bases between. The CDR3 covers 13 residues. This CDR3 reads CASSQQPTGELFF. DNA of the CDR3: TGTGCCAGCTCTCAACAACCCACCGGGGAGCTGTTTTTT.

This clonotype was seen repeatedly, ten times or more. The gene calls are TRBV20-1 and TRBJ1-4; 10 nucleotides agree with TRBD1. V gave up 6 bases and J gave up 5 bases; unmatched junction bases: 3. The CDR3 runs to 13 residues. CDR1 and CDR2 from the germline V gene are DFQATT and SNEGSKA (reference sequence). CDR3 region: CSAVGQGNEKLFF. The CDR3, as DNA: TGCAGTGCCGTGGGACAGGGGAATGAAAAACTGTTTTTT.

As concerns this clonotype: The junction departs from germline at one end; a sequencing error may be responsible. The J gene is TRBJ2-3, the V gene TRBV6-4, with TRBD2 matching 14 bases. The CDR3 is made up of 15 amino acids. The germline V gene encodes CDR1 MRHNA and CDR2 SNTAGT. CDR3 in amino acids: CVSSGTSGSIDTQYF. DNA for the CDR3: TGTGTCAGCAGTGGGACTAGCGGGAGCATAGATACGCAGTATTTT.

The CDR3 DNA reads TGTGCCATCAGTGATTCCGACAGATTCGCCTACTACGAGCAGTACTTC. Its translation: CAISDSDRFAYYEQYF. This chain links TRBV10-3 with TRBJ2-7, with D maybe TRBD1 (5 bases). Deletions cut 3 bases from V and 3 bases from J, with 18 bases between. CDR3 length equals 16 residues. Germline values: CDR1 ENHRY, CDR2 SYGVKD.

This clonotype has at least ten counts. The genes are TRBV7-2 and TRBJ2-3, with 10 bases identical to TRBD1. The germline V gene encodes CDR1 SGHTA and CDR2 FQGNSA. The junction had 12 bases not matched to a gene; V was cut back by 8 bases and J by 4 bases. The CDR3 covers 16 residues. The CDR3 DNA reads TGTGCCAGCCCCGAGACCGACAGGGGGCGGTCAGATACGCAGTATTTT. This codes for CASPETDRGRSDTQYF. Complete variable domain (other parts from reference TRBV7-2 and TRBJ2-3): GAGVSQSPSNKVTEKGKDVELRCDPISGHTALYWYRQSLGQGLEFLIYFQGNSAPDKSGLPSDRFSAERTGGSVSTLTIQRTQQEDSAVYLCASPETDRGRSDTQYFGPGTRLTVL.

This chain links TRBV7-9 with TRBJ1-2, with D tentatively TRBD1 (5 bases). Germline V lookup: CDR1 SEHNR, CDR2 FQNEAQ (reference sequence). The CDR3 has 13 residues. The V end lost 2 bases, the J end lost 4 bases, and 8 bases lay between the germline ends. The CDR3 sequence is CASSLRGPYGYTF. CDR3 nucleotide sequence: TGTGCCAGCAGCTTACGGGGACCCTATGGCTACACCTTC.

This clonotype was seen at least ten times. The rearrangement joins TRBV7-2 to TRBJ2-7; tentatively, D is TRBD1 (6 bases). The CDR3 totals 14 residues. V dropped 5 bases and J dropped 0 bases, with 11 bases sitting between them. Germline V gene lookup returns CDR1 SGHTA and CDR2 FQGNSA. The chain's CDR3 is CASSQTGYSYEQYF. The CDR3 DNA is TGTGCCAGCAGCCAGACAGGCTACTCCTACGAGCAGTACTTC. The full variable domain, with the rest looked up from reference TRBV7-2 and TRBJ2-7, is GAGVSQSPSNKVTEKGKDVELRCDPISGHTALYWYRQSLGQGLEFLIYFQGNSAPDKSGLPSDRFSAERTGGSVSTLTIQRTQQEDSAVYLCASSQTGYSYEQYFGPGTRLTVT.

This clonotype has ten or more counts. This chain connects TRBV12-3 or TRBV12-4 to TRBJ1-1, with D possibly matching TRBD1 (6 bases). V lost 7 bases, J lost 4 bases, and 10 bases lay in between. The CDR3 totals 12 residues. As DNA, the CDR3 is TGTGCCAGCACCGGAGGGGGCACTGAAGCTTTCTTT. Its translation: CASTGGGTEAFF.

In this sample, this clonotype turned up a few times. V gene TRBV4-2 combines with J gene TRBJ2-6; weak D call: TRBD1 (6 bases). The CDR3 runs to 16 residues. V was shortened by 0 bases and J by 0 bases, with 6 bases between the two germline ends. Germline V gene sequence: CDR1 LGHNA, CDR2 YNFKEQ. The CDR3 DNA is TGTGCCAGCAGCCAAGAAGGGGGCTCTGGGGCCAACGTCCTGACTTTC. Protein sequence: CASSQEGGSGANVLTF.

This clonotype was picked up many times. This chain joins TRBV19 and TRBJ1-1, with 9 bases aligning to TRBD1. V lost 9 bases, J lost 1 base, and 9 bases stayed unmatched. CDR3 length equals 15 residues. The germline V gene has CDR1 LNHDA and CDR2 SQIVND (reference sequence). The DNA for the CDR3 is TGTGCCAGCCAAAGATCGGACAGGGGGAACACTGAAGCTTTCTTT. This translates into CASQRSDRGNTEAFF.

This clonotype showed up many times. The rearrangement links TRBV20-1 to TRBJ2-1; 7 positions match TRBD1. CDR1 is DFQATT and CDR2 is SNEGSKA in the germline V gene (reference sequence). This CDR3 has 15 residues. The junction had 10 bases not matched to a gene; V was cut back by 3 bases and J by 5 bases. CDR3: CSASGTARSDNEQFF. The CDR3 DNA sequence: TGCAGTGCTAGTGGGACAGCTCGCAGCGACAATGAGCAGTTCTTC.

This clonotype has ten or more counts. The chain has TRBV29-1 and TRBJ1-2, with 7 bases that match TRBD1. V lost 0 bases and J lost 7; bases outside the gene matches: 8. Germline loops: CDR1 SQVTM, CDR2 ANQGSEA. There are 14 residues in the CDR3. The CDR3 reads CSVEDPDRQIGYTF. The CDR3 region has the DNA TGCAGCGTTGAAGATCCGGACAGGCAAATTGGCTACACCTTC.